The rows below give T cell receptor beta chains drawn from one sample of a study of T cells in Graves' hyperthyroidism and ophthalmopathy. TCRdb called the multiplex PCR reads again in MiXCR, with one record for every CDR3 protein. The data show 460,000 or so distinct CDR3 sequences, roughly 14% seen once. Material: blood. The receptor source for this set is a woman between 18 and 29 years old with Graves' hyperthyroidism. CDR3s include the opening cysteine and the closing phenylalanine or tryptophan. The D gene is left open where the match is weak. Some rows have no size entry. The others give once, few or many, or a class for an expanded clone.

CDR3aa	CDR3nt	v_gene	d_gene	j_gene	abundance
CASSLDRVKDGYTF	TGCGCCAGCAGCTTGGATAGGGTCAAGGATGGCTACACCTTC	TRBV5-1	NA	TRBJ1-2	few
CASSLALKASTDTQYF	TGTGCCAGCAGCTTGGCTCTGAAGGCTAGCACAGATACGCAGTATTTT	TRBV5-5	NA	TRBJ2-3	NA
CASSLEGVNEQFF	TGTGCCAGCAGCTTGGAGGGAGTCAATGAGCAGTTCTTC	TRBV5-4	NA	TRBJ2-1	many
CASSWTSGRALGYNEQFF	TGTGCCAGCAGTTGGACTAGCGGGAGGGCCCTCGGCTACAATGAGCAGTTCTTC	TRBV12-3/TRBV12-4	TRBD2	TRBJ2-1	many
CASTLPPGPHSGNTIYF	TGTGCCAGCACCTTGCCGCCAGGGCCCCACTCTGGAAACACCATATATTTT	TRBV6-2/TRBV6-3	NA	TRBJ1-3	many
CSARDPGLAKNIQYF	TGCAGTGCTAGAGATCCAGGGTTAGCCAAAAACATTCAGTACTTC	TRBV20-1	NA	TRBJ2-4	NA
CASRGQGVNQPQHF	TGTGCCAGCAGGGGACAGGGGGTCAATCAGCCCCAGCATTTT	TRBV7-8	TRBD1	TRBJ1-5	many
CSAWGGTTYEQFF	TGCAGTGCTTGGGGGGGAACTACTTATGAGCAGTTCTTC	TRBV20-1	TRBD2	TRBJ2-1	many
CASSLVGTSGYNEQLF	TGTGCCAGCAGCTTAGTTGGTACTAGCGGTTACAATGAGCAGCTCTTC	TRBV7-2	TRBD2	TRBJ2-1	NA
CASSQEHNTEAFF	TGTGCCAGCAGCCAAGAGCATAACACTGAAGCTTTCTTT	TRBV3-1	NA	TRBJ1-1	many
CASTTGRYEQFF	TGTGCCAGCACCACAGGGAGATATGAGCAGTTCTTC	TRBV5-6	NA	TRBJ2-1	NA
CASSPQGQGLRGYTF	TGTGCCAGTAGTCCTCAGGGACAGGGACTTCGTGGCTACACCTTC	TRBV19	TRBD1	TRBJ1-2	many
CASSLTGGRVDTQYF	TGTGCCAGCAGCTTAACTGGAGGGAGGGTAGATACGCAGTATTTT	TRBV7-3	TRBD2	TRBJ2-3	NA
CSARETAVAGGTEQFF	TGCAGTGCTAGAGAAACCGCAGTAGCGGGAGGGACTGAGCAGTTCTTC	TRBV20-1	TRBD2	TRBJ2-1	many
CASSLRGDSSGNTIYF	TGTGCCAGCAGCCTCAGGGGCGATAGCTCTGGAAACACCATATATTTT	TRBV6-1	NA	TRBJ1-3	many
CASSLGALSKGYGYTF	TGTGCCAGCAGCTTAGGGGCCCTTTCTAAAGGCTATGGCTACACCTTC	TRBV11-3	NA	TRBJ1-2	many
CASRSGWWRDEKLFF	TGTGCCAGCAGGTCCGGTTGGTGGCGGGATGAAAAACTGTTTTTT	TRBV7-2	NA	TRBJ1-4	many
CASSLSGVTGNTIYF	TGTGCCAGCAGCTTATCCGGGGTCACTGGAAACACCATATATTTT	TRBV7-9	NA	TRBJ1-3	few
CSARHRDRGYNEQFF	TGCAGTGCTAGACACCGGGACAGGGGCTACAATGAGCAGTTCTTC	TRBV20-1	TRBD1	TRBJ2-1	NA
CASSLDSGQGGRYDTQYF	TGTGCCAGCAGCTTAGATTCCGGACAGGGGGGTCGATACGATACGCAGTATTTT	TRBV11-3	TRBD1	TRBJ2-3	many
CASSQEGVNEQFF	TGTGCCAGCAGCCAAGAAGGGGTCAATGAGCAGTTCTTC	TRBV4-2	NA	TRBJ2-1	many
CASRSLLGLTGPEAFF	TGTGCCAGCAGAAGCCTTTTAGGACTCACAGGGCCTGAAGCTTTCTTT	TRBV6-1	NA	TRBJ1-1	many
CACSTGPNTIYF	TGTGCCTGTTCGACAGGGCCAAACACCATATATTTT	TRBV30	TRBD1	TRBJ1-3	few
CASSLAGDTCSGNTIYF	TGTGCCAGCAGCTTAGCGGGGGACACCTGCTCTGGAAACACCATATATTTT	TRBV7-7	NA	TRBJ1-3	few
CASSIANEQFF	TGCGCCAGCAGCATTGCCAATGAGCAGTTCTTC	TRBV5-1	NA	TRBJ2-1	NA
CASRPRTPGTEAFF	TGTGCCAGCAGGCCCAGGACCCCGGGCACTGAAGCTTTCTTT	TRBV5-8	NA	TRBJ1-1	NA
CASRKSRDRDYEQYF	TGTGCCAGTAGAAAGTCCCGGGACAGGGACTACGAGCAGTACTTC	TRBV6-1	TRBD1	TRBJ2-7	few
CASSPTSGRARGETQYF	TGTGCCAGCAGCCCGACTAGCGGGAGGGCCCGGGGAGAGACCCAGTACTTC	TRBV3-1	TRBD2	TRBJ2-5	once
CASSLAGRTDTQYF	TGTGCCAGCAGCTTAGCGGGTCGCACAGATACGCAGTATTTT	TRBV7-2	NA	TRBJ2-3	many
CATATVSTGTSGRAGNNEQFF	TGTGCCACCGCCACCGTTTCTACCGGGACTAGCGGGAGGGCCGGCAACAATGAGCAGTTCTTC	TRBV15	TRBD2	TRBJ2-1	NA
CASSFSDRGYGYTF	TGTGCCAGCAGTTTTTCGGACAGGGGTTATGGCTACACCTTC	TRBV27	TRBD1	TRBJ1-2	many
CASGLAQETQYF	TGTGCCAGCGGTCTAGCACAAGAGACCCAGTACTTC	TRBV11-1	NA	TRBJ2-5	many
CASSAHRGADTQYF	TGTGCCAGCAGTGCTCATAGGGGAGCCGATACGCAGTATTTT	TRBV6-1	NA	TRBJ2-3	many
CASSRVEGSYNEQFF	TGTGCCAGCAGCCGCGTAGAGGGGTCGTACAATGAGCAGTTCTTC	TRBV12-3/TRBV12-4	NA	TRBJ2-1	many
CSVVIPWTGPSSNYGYTF	TGCAGCGTCGTAATACCTTGGACAGGGCCCTCTTCTAACTATGGCTACACCTTC	TRBV29-1	TRBD1	TRBJ1-2	many